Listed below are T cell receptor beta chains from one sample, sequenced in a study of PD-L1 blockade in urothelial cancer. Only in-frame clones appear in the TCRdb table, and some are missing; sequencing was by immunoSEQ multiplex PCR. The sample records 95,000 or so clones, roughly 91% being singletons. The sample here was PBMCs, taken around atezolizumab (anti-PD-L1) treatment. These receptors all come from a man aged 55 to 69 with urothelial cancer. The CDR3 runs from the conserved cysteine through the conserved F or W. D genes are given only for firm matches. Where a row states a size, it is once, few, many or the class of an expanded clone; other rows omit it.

TGCGCCAGCAGCTTGGCCTCAGGGACTAGCGGGAGGGCCTACGAGCAGTACTTC CASSLASGTSGRAYEQYF - TRBJ2-7 TRBV5-1 TRBD2 18
TGCAGCGTGAAATCTAGCGGCCGGGGGAAGACCCAGTACTTC CSVKSSGRGKTQYF - TRBJ2-5 TRBV29-1 TRBD2 14
TGTGCCAGCACCTGGACAGGGGCCAATGAGCAGTTCTTC CASTWTGANEQFF - TRBJ2-1 TRBV6-1 TRBD1 13
TGTGCCAGCAGCCGCGGACAGGGACATTTATCGGCTAACTATGGCTACACCTTC CASSRGQGHLSANYGYTF once TRBJ1-2 TRBV7-3 TRBD1 18
TGTGCCAGTAGTAGGGGGCCCGGGACCCAAGAGACCCAGTACTTC CASSRGPGTQETQYF - TRBJ2-5 TRBV19 - 15
TGTGCCAGCACCAGGGGGTCCCTATCCAGCTCCTACAATGAGCAGTTCTTC CASTRGSLSSSYNEQFF - TRBJ2-1 TRBV27 TRBD1 17
TGTGCCAGCAGTGAAGGGGACAGGGCGATAAATGAAAAACTGTTTTTT CASSEGDRAINEKLFF - TRBJ1-4 TRBV2 TRBD1 16
TGTGCCAGCAGCTGGGACGGGAGCTCCTACGAGCAGTACTTC CASSWDGSSYEQYF - TRBJ2-7 TRBV7-9 - 14
TGTGCCACCAGCGGAACCGCAGGGGGCAATCAGCCCCAGCATTTT CATSGTAGGNQPQHF once TRBJ1-5 TRBV15 - 15
TGTGCCAGCAGCCAGCAAACAGGGGGCTTCACTGAAGCTTTCTTT CASSQQTGGFTEAFF - TRBJ1-1 TRBV14 TRBD1 15